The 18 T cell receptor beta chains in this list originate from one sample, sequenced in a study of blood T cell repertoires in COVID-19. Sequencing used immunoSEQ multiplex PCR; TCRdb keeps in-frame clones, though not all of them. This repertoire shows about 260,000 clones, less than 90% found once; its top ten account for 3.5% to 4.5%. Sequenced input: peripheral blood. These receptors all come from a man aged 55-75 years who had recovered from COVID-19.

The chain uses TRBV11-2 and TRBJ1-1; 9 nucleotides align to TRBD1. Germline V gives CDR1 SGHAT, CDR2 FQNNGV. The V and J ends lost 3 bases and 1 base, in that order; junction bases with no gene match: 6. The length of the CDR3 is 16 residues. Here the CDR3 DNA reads TGTGCCAGCAGCTTTCACAGGGGGCCAGGGAACACTGAAGCTTTCTTT. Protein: CASSFHRGPGNTEAFF.

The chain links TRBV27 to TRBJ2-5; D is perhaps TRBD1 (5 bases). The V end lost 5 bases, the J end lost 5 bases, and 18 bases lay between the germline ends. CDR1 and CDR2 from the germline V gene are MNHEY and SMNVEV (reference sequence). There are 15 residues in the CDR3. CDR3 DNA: TGTGCCAGCAGTCCTGGTCCAGGGAAAGCGGAGACCCAGTACTTC. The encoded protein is CASSPGPGKAETQYF.

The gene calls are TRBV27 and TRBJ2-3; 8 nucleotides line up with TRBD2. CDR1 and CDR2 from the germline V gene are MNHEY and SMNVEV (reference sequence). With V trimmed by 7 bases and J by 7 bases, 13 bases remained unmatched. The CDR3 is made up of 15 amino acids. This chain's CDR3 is CASTALSGNRYTQYF. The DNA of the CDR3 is TGTGCCAGCACCGCTCTTAGCGGGAATCGTTATACGCAGTATTTT.

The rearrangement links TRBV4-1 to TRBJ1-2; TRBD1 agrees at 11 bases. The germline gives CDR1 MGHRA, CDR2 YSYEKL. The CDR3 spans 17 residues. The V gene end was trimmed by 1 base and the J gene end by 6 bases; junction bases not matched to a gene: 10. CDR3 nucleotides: TGCGCCAGCAGCCAAGGGTATGGGACAGGGGGTATTAATGGCTACACCTTC. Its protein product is CASSQGYGTGGINGYTF.

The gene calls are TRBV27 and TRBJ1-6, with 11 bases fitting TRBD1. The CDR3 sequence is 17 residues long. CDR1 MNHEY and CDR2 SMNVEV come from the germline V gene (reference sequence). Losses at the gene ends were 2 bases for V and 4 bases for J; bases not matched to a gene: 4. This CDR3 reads CASSLGDRGIYNSPLHF. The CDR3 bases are TGTGCCAGCAGTTTAGGGGACAGGGGGATTTATAATTCACCCCTCCACTTT.

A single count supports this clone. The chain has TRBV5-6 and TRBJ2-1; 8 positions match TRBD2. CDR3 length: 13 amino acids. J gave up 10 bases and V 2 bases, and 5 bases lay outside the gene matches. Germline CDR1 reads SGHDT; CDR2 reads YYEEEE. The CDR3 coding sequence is TGTGCCAGCAGCTTTGGGGCTAGCGGGGAGCAGTTCTTC. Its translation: CASSFGASGEQFF. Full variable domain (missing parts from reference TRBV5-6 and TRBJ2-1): DAGVTQSPTHLIKTRGQQVTLRCSPKSGHDTVSWYQQALGQGPQFIFQYYEEEERQRGNFPDRFSGHQFPNYSSELNVNALLLGDSALYLCASSFGASGEQFFGPGTRLTVL.

CDR3 nucleotide sequence: TGTGCCAGCAGCATCAGGGGGAACACAGATACGCAGTATTTT. It is translated as CASSIRGNTDTQYF. This chain connects TRBV6-5 to TRBJ2-3, with 7 bases lining up with TRBD1. The junction had 5 bases not matched to a gene; V was cut back by 6 bases and J by 2 bases. CDR1 is MNHEY, CDR2 SVGAGI, per germline. This CDR3 is built from 14 residues.

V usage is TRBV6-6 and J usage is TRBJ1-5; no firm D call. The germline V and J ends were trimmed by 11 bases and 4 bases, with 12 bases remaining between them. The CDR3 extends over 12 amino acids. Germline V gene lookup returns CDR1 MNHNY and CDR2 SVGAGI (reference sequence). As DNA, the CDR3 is TGTGCCTGCGCGGTTCAAAATCAGCCCCAGCATTTT. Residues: CACAVQNQPQHF.

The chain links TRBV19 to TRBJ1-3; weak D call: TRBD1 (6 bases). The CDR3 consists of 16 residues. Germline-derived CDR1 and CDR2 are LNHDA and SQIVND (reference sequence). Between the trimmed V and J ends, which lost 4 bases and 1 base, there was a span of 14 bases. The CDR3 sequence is CASSTLAGASGNTIYF. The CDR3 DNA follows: TGTGCCAGTAGTACCCTGGCAGGGGCGTCTGGAAACACCATATATTTT.

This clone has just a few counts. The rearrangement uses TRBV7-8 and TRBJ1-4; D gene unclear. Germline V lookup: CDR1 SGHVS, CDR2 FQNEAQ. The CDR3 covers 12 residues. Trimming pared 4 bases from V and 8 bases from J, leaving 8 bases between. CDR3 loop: CASSSGSEKLFF. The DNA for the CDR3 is TGTGCCAGCAGCTCCGGGTCGGAAAAACTGTTTTTT.

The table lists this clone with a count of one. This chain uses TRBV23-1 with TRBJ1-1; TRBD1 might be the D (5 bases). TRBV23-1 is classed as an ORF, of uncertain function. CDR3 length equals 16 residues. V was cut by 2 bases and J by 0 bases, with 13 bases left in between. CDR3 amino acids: CASSQGGATVNTEAFF. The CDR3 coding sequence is TGCGCCAGCAGTCAAGGTGGGGCGACAGTGAACACTGAAGCTTTCTTT.

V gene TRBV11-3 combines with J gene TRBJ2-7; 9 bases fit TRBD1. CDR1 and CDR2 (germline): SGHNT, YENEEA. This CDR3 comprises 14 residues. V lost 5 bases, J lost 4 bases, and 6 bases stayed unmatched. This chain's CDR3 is CASSHGTGRYEQYF. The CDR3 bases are TGTGCCAGCAGCCACGGGACAGGGAGATACGAGCAGTACTTC. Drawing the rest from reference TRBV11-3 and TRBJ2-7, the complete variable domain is EAGVVQSPRYKIIEKKQPVAFWCNPISGHNTLYWYLQNLGQGPELLIRYENEEAVDDSQLPKDRFSAERLKGVDSTLKIQPAELGDSAVYLCASSHGTGRYEQYFGPGTRLTVT.

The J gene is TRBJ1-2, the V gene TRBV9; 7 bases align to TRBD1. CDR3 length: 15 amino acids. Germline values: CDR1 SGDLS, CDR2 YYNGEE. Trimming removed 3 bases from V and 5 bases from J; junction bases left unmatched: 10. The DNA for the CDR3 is TGTGCCAGCAGCGAGTTCGGGACAGCCCTGTATGGCTACACCTTC. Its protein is CASSEFGTALYGYTF.

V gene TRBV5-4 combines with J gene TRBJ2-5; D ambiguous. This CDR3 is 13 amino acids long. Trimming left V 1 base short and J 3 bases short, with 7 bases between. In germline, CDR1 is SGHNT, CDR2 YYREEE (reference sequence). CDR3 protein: CASSLHQKETQYF. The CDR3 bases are TGTGCCAGCAGCTTGCATCAGAAAGAGACCCAGTACTTC.

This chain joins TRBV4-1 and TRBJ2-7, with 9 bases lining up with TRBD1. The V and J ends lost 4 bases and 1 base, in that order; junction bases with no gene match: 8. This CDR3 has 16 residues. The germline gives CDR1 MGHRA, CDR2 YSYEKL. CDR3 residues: CASSPWGTGISYEQYF. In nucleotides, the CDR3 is TGCGCCAGCAGCCCCTGGGGGACAGGGATATCCTACGAGCAGTACTTC.

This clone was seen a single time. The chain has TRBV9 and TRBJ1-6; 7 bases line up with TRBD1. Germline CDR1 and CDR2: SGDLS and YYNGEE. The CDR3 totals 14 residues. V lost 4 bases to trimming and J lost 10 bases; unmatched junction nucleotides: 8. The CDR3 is CASSPTGQRSPLHF. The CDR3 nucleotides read TGTGCCAGCAGCCCGACAGGGCAGCGGTCACCCCTCCACTTT. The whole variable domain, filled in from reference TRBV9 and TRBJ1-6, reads DSGVTQTPKHLITATGQRVTLRCSPRSGDLSVYWYQQSLDQGLQFLIQYYNGEERAKGNILERFSAQQFPDLHSELNLSSLELGDSALYFCASSPTGQRSPLHFGNGTRLTVT.

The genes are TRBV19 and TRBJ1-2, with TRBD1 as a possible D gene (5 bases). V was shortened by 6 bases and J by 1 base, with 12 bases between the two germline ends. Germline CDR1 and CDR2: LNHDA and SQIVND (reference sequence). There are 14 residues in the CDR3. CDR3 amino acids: CASSRQIDNYGYTF. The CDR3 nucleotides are TGTGCCAGTAGCAGACAGATTGATAACTATGGCTACACCTTC.

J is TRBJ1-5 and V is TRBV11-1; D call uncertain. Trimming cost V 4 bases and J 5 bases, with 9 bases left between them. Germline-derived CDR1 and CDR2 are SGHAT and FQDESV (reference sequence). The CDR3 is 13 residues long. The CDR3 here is CASSYAPHQPQHF. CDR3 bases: TGTGCCAGCAGCTACGCGCCCCATCAGCCCCAGCATTTT.